The clone carrying this T cell receptor (beta chain) has a handful of counts. No antigen is known for it. TCRdb analysed the 5' RACE reads with MiXCR anew, one entry per CDR3 protein. The sample yields 580,000 or so distinct CDR3 sequences, 15% to 20% seen once. The data belong to a study of T-cell memory formation after mild COVID-19. Study-level findings and limits: There were some responding clones in pre-infection memory, which suggested that cross-reactive memory had joined.

Germline assignment: CDR1 ENHRY and CDR2 SYGVKD. The J segment lost 3 bases and the V segment lost 6 bases, leaving 7 bases of the junction unmatched. The CDR3 is 14 amino acids. The sequence was collected from an adult woman who had mild COVID-19 (a few samples of this study predate the infection). Cell type and time point are not known. Sequencing was done on a sample of PBMCs or a T cell subset sorted from them (not recorded which). This chain links TRBV10-3 with TRBJ1-1; 7 bases fit TRBD1. The CDR3 DNA reads as TGTGCCATCAGAGACGGTACAGGGGACACTGAAGCTTTCTTT. Protein sequence: CAIRDGTGDTEAFF.